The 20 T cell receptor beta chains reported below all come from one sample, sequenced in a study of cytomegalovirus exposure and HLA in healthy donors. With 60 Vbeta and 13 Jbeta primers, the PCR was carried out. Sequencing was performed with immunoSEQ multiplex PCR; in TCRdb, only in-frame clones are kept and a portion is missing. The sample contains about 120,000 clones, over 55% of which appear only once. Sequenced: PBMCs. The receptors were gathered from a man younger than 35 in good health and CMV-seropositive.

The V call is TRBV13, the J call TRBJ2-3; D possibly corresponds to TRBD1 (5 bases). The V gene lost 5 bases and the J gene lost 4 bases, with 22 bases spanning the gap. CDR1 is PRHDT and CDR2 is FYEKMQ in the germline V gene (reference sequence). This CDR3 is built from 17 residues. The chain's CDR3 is CASSGFISGAAADTQYF. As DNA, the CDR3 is TGTGCCAGCAGCGGGTTCATATCTGGGGCAGCCGCAGATACGCAGTATTTT.

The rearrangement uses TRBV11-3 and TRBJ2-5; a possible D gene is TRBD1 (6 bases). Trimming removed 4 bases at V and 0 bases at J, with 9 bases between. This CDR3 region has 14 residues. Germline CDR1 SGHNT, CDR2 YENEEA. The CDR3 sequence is CASSSGDNQETQYF. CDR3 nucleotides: TGTGCCAGCAGCTCAGGGGACAACCAAGAGACCCAGTACTTC.

CDR3 nucleotide sequence: TGTGCCTCGCGATCCCGGCTTGGAGGCACAGATACGCAGTATTTT. It specifies CASRSRLGGTDTQYF. The genes are TRBV30 and TRBJ2-3; unclear D gene. Germline CDR1 is GTSNPN and CDR2 is SVGIG (reference sequence). Trimming took 7 bases from V and 1 from J, leaving 18 bases between them. CDR3 length: 15 residues.

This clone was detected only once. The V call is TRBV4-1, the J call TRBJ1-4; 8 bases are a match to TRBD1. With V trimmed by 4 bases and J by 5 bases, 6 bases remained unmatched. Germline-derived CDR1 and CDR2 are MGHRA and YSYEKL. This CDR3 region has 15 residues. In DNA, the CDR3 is TGCGCCAGCAGCCCCGGGACAGGATCCAATGAAAAACTGTTTTTT. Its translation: CASSPGTGSNEKLFF.

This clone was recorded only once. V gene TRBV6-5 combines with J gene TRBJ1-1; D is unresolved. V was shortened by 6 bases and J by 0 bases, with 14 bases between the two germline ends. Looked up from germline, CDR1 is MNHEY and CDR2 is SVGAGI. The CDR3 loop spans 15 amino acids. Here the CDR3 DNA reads TGTGCCAGCAGAGGGAGGGTCGGGGTGAACACTGAAGCTTTCTTT. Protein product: CASRGRVGVNTEAFF.

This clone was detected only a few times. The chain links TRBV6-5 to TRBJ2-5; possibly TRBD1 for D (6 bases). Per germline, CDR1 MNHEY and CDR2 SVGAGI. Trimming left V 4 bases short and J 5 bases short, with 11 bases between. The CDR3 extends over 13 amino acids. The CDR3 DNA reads TGTGCCAGCAGTTCCGACAGGTTGGAGACCCAGTACTTC. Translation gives CASSSDRLETQYF.

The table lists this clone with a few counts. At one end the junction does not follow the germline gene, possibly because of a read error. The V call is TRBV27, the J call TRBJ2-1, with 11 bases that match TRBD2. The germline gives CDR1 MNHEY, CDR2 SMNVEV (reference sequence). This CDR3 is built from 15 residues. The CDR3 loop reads CASRLLAGGYNEQFF. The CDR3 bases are TGTGCCAGCAGATTATTAGCGGGGGGGTACAATGAGCAGTTCTTC.

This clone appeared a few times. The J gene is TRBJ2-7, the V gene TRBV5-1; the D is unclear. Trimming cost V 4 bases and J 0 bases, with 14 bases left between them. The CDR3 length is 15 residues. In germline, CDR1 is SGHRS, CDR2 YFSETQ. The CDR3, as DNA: TGCGCCAGCAGCCTTGGTGACACGAGCTCCTACGAGCAGTACTTC. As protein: CASSLGDTSSYEQYF.

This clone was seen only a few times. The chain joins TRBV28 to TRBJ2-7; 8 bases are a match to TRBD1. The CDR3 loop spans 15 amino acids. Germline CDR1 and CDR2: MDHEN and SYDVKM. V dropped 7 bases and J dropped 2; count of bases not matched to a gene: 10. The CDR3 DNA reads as TGTGCCAGCATCGGGGCCGGGACAGGACCCTACGAGCAGTACTTC. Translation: CASIGAGTGPYEQYF.

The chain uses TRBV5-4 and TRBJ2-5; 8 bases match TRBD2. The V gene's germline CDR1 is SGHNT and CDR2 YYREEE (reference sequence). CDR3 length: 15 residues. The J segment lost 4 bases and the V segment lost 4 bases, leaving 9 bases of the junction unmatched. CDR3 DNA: TGTGCCAGCAGCGGGACTGCGGGGGGTAGAGAGACCCAGTACTTC. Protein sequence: CASSGTAGGRETQYF.

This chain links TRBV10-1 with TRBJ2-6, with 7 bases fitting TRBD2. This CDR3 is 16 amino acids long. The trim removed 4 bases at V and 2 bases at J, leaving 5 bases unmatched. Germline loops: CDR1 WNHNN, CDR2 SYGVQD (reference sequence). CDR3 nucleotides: TGCGCCAGCAGTGCGGGGGGAGGGGCTGGGGCCAACGTCCTGACTTTC. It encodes CASSAGGGAGANVLTF.

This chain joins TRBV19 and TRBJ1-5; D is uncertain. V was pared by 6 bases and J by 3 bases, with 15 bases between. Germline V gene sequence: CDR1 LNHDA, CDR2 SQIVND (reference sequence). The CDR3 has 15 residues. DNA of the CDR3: TGTGCCAGTAGCATCCACAAGGGAGTCAATCAGCCCCAGCATTTT. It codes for CASSIHKGVNQPQHF.

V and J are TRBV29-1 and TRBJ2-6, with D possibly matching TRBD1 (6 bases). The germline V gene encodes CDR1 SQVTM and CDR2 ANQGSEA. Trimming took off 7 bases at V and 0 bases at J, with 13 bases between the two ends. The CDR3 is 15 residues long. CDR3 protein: CSAKGQNSGANVLTF. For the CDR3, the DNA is TGCAGCGCGAAAGGACAGAACTCTGGGGCCAACGTCCTGACTTTC.

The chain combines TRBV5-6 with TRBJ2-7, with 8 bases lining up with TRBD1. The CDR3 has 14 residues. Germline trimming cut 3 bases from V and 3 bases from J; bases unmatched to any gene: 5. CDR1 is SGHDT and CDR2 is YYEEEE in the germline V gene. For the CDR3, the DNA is TGTGCCAGCAGCTCCTGGACAGGGAACTACGAGCAGTACTTC. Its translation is CASSSWTGNYEQYF.

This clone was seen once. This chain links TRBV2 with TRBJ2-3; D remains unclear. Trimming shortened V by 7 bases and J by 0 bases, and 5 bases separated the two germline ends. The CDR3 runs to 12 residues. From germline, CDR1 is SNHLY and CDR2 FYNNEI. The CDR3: CASKLSTDTQYF. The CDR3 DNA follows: TGTGCCAGCAAACTTAGCACAGATACGCAGTATTTT.

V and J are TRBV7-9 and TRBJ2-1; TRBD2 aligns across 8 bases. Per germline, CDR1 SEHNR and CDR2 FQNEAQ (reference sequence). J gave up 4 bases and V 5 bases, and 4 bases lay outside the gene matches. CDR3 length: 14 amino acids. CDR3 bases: TGTGCCAGCAGCACCCGGGGGGGTTACAATGAGCAGTTCTTC. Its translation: CASSTRGGYNEQFF.

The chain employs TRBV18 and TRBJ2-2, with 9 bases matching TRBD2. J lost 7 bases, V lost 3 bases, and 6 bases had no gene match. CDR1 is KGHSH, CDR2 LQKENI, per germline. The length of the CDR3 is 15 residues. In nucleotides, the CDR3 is TGTGCCAGCTCACCTCCGGGACTAGCTGGCGGGGAGCTGTTTTTT. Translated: CASSPPGLAGGELFF.

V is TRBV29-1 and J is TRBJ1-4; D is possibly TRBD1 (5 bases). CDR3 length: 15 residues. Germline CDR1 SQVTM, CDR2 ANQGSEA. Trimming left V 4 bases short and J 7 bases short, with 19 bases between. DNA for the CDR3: TGCAGCGTTGTCACGGGACTCAACCGTGGTGAAAAACTGTTTTTT. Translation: CSVVTGLNRGEKLFF. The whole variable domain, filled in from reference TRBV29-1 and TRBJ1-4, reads SAVISQKPSRDICQRGTSLTIQCQVDSQVTMMFWYRQQPGQSLTLIATANQGSEATYESGFVIDKFPISRPNLTFSTLTVSNMSPEDSSIYLCSVVTGLNRGEKLFFGSGTQLSVL.

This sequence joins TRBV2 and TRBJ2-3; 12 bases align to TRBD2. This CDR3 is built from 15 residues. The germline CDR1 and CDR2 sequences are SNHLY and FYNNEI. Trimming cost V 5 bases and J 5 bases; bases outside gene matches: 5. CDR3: CASSPSGGAIDTQYF. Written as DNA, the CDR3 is TGTGCCAGCAGTCCTAGCGGGGGGGCAATAGATACGCAGTATTTT.

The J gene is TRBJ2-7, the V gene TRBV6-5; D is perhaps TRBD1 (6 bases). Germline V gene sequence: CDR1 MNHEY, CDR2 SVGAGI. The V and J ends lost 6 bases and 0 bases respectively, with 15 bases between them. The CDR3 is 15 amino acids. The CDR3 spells CASSHRDSGSYEQYF. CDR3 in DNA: TGTGCCAGCAGCCACAGGGATTCGGGCTCCTACGAGCAGTACTTC.